These 31 T cell receptor beta chains share one sample of origin, sequenced in a study of blood T cells in healthy people across ages. With a J-beta primer mix and a sample-barcoded 5' primer, a second PCR ran roughly 6 to 12 cycles. TCRdb used MiXCR to reprocess the 5' RACE reads, holding one entry per CDR3 protein. The table records around 1,000,000 distinct CDR3 sequences, 35% to 45% of them present only once. Sequencing was performed on blood. Source of these receptors: a man aged 18 to 30 in good health.

This clonotype was seen at least ten times. This sequence joins TRBV2 and TRBJ2-3; D may match TRBD1 or TRBD2 (5 bases each). Germline V CDR1 and CDR2: SNHLY, FYNNEI. Trimming left V 3 bases short and J 1 base short, with 8 bases between. The CDR3 has 14 residues. CDR3 loop: CASSDRDRTDTQYF. The CDR3 DNA reads TGTGCCAGCAGTGACCGGGACCGCACAGATACGCAGTATTTT.

The V and J genes are TRBV24-1 and TRBJ2-1; 12 bases map to TRBD2. The CDR3 has 17 residues. Germline CDR1 KGHDR, CDR2 SFDVKD. With 4 bases clipped from V and 6 bases from J, the junction kept 9 bases outside the gene matches. CDR3 in amino acids: CATSDSTGLAGSNEQFF. CDR3 coding DNA: TGTGCCACCAGTGACTCTACTGGACTAGCGGGGTCCAATGAGCAGTTCTTC.

Regarding this clonotype: At one boundary the junction diverges from the germline segment, which might be a read error. The J gene is TRBJ1-6, the V gene TRBV7-2; no clear D. The CDR3 length is 15 residues. Germline CDR1 and CDR2: SGHTA and FQGNSA. The CDR3: CPSSLLLHKNSPLHF. The CDR3 region has the DNA TGTCCCAGCAGCTTATTATTGCACAAGAATTCACCCCTCCACTTT.

This clonotype was recorded many times. The junction and the germline gene differ at one end; a read error may be behind it. The chain employs TRBV6-2 or TRBV6-3 and TRBJ2-1; the D is unclear. CDR1 is MNHEY and CDR2 is SVGEGT in the germline V gene. This CDR3 spans 18 amino acids. In DNA, the CDR3 is TGTGCCAGCAGTTTCCCCCCAATGGTTGTCCGCTCCCACAATGAGCAGTTCTTC. Its protein product is CASSFPPMVVRSHNEQFF.

This rearrangement joins TRBV11-2 to TRBJ1-2; 7 nucleotides line up with TRBD1. The CDR3 length is 15 residues. The V and J ends lost 5 bases and 4 bases, in that order; junction bases with no gene match: 10. Germline V gives CDR1 SGHAT, CDR2 FQNNGV. In DNA, the CDR3 is TGTGCCAGCAGCCCCGAGGGGACAGTAATCTATGGCTACACCTTC. Its protein product is CASSPEGTVIYGYTF.

The rearrangement joins TRBV5-6 to TRBJ2-7, with D perhaps assigned TRBD1 or TRBD2 (6 bases each). Germline CDR1 and CDR2: SGHDT and YYEEEE. Trimming cost V 0 bases and J 6 bases, with 22 bases left between them. This CDR3 comprises 17 residues. The CDR3 coding sequence is TGTGCCAGCAGCTTGGCTCCGGTCCGCCTGAGGGGGGTCGAGCAGTACTTC. It encodes CASSLAPVRLRGVEQYF.

The chain is built from TRBV20-1 and TRBJ1-1; tentative D call: TRBD1 (5 bases). The V end lost 0 bases, the J end lost 4 bases, and 18 bases lay between the germline ends. This CDR3 region has 16 residues. Germline CDR1 DFQATT, CDR2 SNEGSKA (reference sequence). CDR3 DNA: TGCAGTGCTAGAGATAGGGTGCGTGGTGGGGGCACTGAAGCTTTCTTT. Its translation is CSARDRVRGGGTEAFF.

This clonotype was seen more than once but under ten times. This chain uses TRBV20-1 with TRBJ2-3, with TRBD1 matching 9 bases. The CDR3 contains 14 residues. Per the germline V gene, CDR1 is DFQATT and CDR2 is SNEGSKA (reference sequence). Trimming cost V 8 bases and J 4 bases; bases outside gene matches: 10. The CDR3, as DNA: TGCAGTAGAGACCGGACAGGGGACCCAGATACGCAGTATTTT. This gives the protein CSRDRTGDPDTQYF.

The gene calls are TRBV20-1 and TRBJ1-1; no clear D. The CDR3 consists of 12 residues. V was cut by 8 bases and J by 3 bases, with 13 bases left in between. Germline loops: CDR1 DFQATT, CDR2 SNEGSKA (reference sequence). The CDR3 protein is CSLDTGDTEAFF. DNA for the CDR3: TGCAGTTTAGACACCGGTGACACTGAAGCTTTCTTT.

The chain uses TRBV20-1 and TRBJ1-5; possibly TRBD1 for D (5 bases). Germline V gene lookup returns CDR1 DFQATT and CDR2 SNEGSKA (reference sequence). V lost 0 bases to trimming and J lost 4 bases, with 16 bases between them. The CDR3 totals 16 residues. The CDR3 sequence is CSARDRNGALNQPQHF. The DNA of the CDR3 is TGCAGTGCTAGAGATCGGAACGGGGCGCTTAATCAGCCCCAGCATTTT.

This sequence joins TRBV7-2 and TRBJ1-2, with a tentative D call TRBD1 (5 bases). CDR3 size: 13 residues. CDR1 is SGHTA and CDR2 is FQGNSA in the germline V gene. Between the trimmed V and J ends, which lost 5 bases and 5 bases, there was a span of 12 bases. The chain's CDR3 is CASSQQGRYGYTF. The CDR3 coding sequence is TGTGCCAGCAGCCAGCAGGGTCGTTATGGCTACACCTTC.

The chain uses TRBV7-9 and TRBJ1-2, with D maybe TRBD1 (6 bases). The CDR3 extends over 13 amino acids. Germline lookup yields CDR1 SEHNR and CDR2 FQNEAQ (reference sequence). Trimming cost V 3 bases and J 6 bases, with 11 bases left between them. DNA of the CDR3: TGTGCCAGCAGCTTCTTTACAGGGAATGGCTACACCTTC. The encoded protein is CASSFFTGNGYTF.

Remarks on this clonotype: The junction and the germline gene differ at one end; a read error may be behind it. The V gene is TRBV7-8, the J gene TRBJ2-7, with D perhaps TRBD2 (6 bases). The J call may be incorrect, as the DNA end agrees better with TRBJ2-5. This CDR3 region has 16 residues. Germline V gene data show CDR1 as SGHVS and CDR2 as FQNEAQ. As DNA, the CDR3 is TGTGCCGGCAGCTTAGGGAGTATAGGAGGGAGAGAGACCCAGTACTTC. It encodes CAGSLGSIGGRETQYF.

This chain links TRBV7-9 with TRBJ2-4; D unclear. The CDR3 consists of 17 residues. V was cut by 2 bases and J by 7 bases, with 21 bases left in between. Germline V CDR1 and CDR2: SEHNR, FQNEAQ (reference sequence). The CDR3, as DNA: TGTGCCAGCAGCTTAACCCCCGTTGGGCAGGTCCCTAACATTCAGTACTTC. Translating it yields CASSLTPVGQVPNIQYF. Together with reference TRBV7-9 and TRBJ2-4, the CDR3 gives the full variable domain: DTGVSQNPRHKITKRGQNVTFRCDPISEHNRLYWYRQTLGQGPEFLTYFQNEAQLEKSRLLSDRFSAERPKGSFSTLEIQRTEQGDSAMYLCASSLTPVGQVPNIQYFGAGTRLSVL.

This clonotype was counted a few times. The rearrangement uses TRBV5-1 and TRBJ2-6, with 7 bases matching TRBD2. With V trimmed by 4 bases and J by 0 bases, 10 bases remained unmatched. CDR1 and CDR2 (germline): SGHRS, YFSETQ. The CDR3 is 18 residues long. This CDR3 reads CASSSRGRGVSGANVLTF. As DNA, the CDR3 is TGCGCCAGCAGCAGCCGCGGACGGGGGGTCTCTGGGGCCAACGTCCTGACTTTC.

Only a few counts were recorded for this clonotype. The gene calls are TRBV7-9 and TRBJ1-1, with D maybe TRBD1 (6 bases). The CDR3 is made up of 14 amino acids. V gave up 2 bases and J gave up 1 base, with 8 bases separating them. Per the germline V gene, CDR1 is SEHNR and CDR2 is FQNEAQ (reference sequence). CDR3 region: CASSLLRGNTEAFF. Written as DNA, the CDR3 is TGTGCCAGCAGCTTACTCAGGGGGAACACTGAAGCTTTCTTT.

The chain combines TRBV14 with TRBJ1-6; D gene unclear. There are 13 residues in the CDR3. Germline CDR1 SGHDN, CDR2 FVKESK. V lost 1 base and J 5 bases, leaving 3 bases between the germline ends. CDR3: CASSQVHNSPLHF. CDR3 DNA sequence: TGTGCCAGCAGCCAAGTCCATAATTCACCCCTCCACTTT.

The J gene is TRBJ1-1, the V gene TRBV7-9; D gene uncertain. With 4 bases removed from V and 0 bases from J, the gap between germline ends came to 15 bases. Germline-derived CDR1 and CDR2 are SEHNR and FQNEAQ (reference sequence). The CDR3 totals 16 residues. CDR3: CASSSRYGSMNTEAFF. CDR3 DNA: TGTGCCAGCAGCTCTAGGTACGGCAGCATGAACACTGAAGCTTTCTTT.

This sequence joins TRBV9 and TRBJ2-5, with 10 bases matching TRBD2. V shed 0 bases and J 11 bases; nucleotides not matched to a gene: 10. CDR3 size: 15 residues. CDR1 is SGDLS, CDR2 YYNGEE, per germline. CDR3 protein: CASSVGLAGDNEQYF. CDR3 bases: TGTGCCAGCAGCGTAGGTCTAGCGGGGGACAATGAGCAGTACTTC.

This clonotype has more than one count but fewer than ten. This sequence joins TRBV7-6 and TRBJ2-3, with a weak D call TRBD2 (6 bases). The CDR3 runs to 17 residues. Germline lookup yields CDR1 SGHVS and CDR2 FNYEAQ. V shed 1 base and J shed 2 bases, with 16 bases lying between them. The CDR3 sequence: CASSLVLGGPPTDTQYF. As DNA, the CDR3 is TGTGCCAGCAGCTTAGTCTTGGGGGGACCCCCCACAGATACGCAGTATTTT.

This clonotype was seen repeatedly, ten times or more. The V and J genes are TRBV28 and TRBJ1-2; 7 positions match TRBD1. The CDR3 length is 15 residues. Trimming took 1 base from V and 6 from J; bases not matched to a gene: 8. CDR1 is MDHEN and CDR2 is SYDVKM in the germline V gene. CDR3 residues: CASSLFVKGADGYTF. CDR3 DNA sequence: TGTGCCAGCAGTTTATTCGTGAAGGGGGCAGATGGCTACACCTTC.

This chain uses TRBV7-2 with TRBJ2-1, with 7 bases aligning to TRBD2. The CDR3 is made up of 16 amino acids. Per the germline V gene, CDR1 is SGHTA and CDR2 is FQGNSA. V dropped 1 base and J dropped 5; count of bases not matched to a gene: 8. CDR3 residues: CASSLVWGGSNNEQFF. The CDR3 nucleotides are TGTGCCAGCAGCTTAGTTTGGGGGGGGAGTAACAATGAGCAGTTCTTC.

This clonotype has only one observation. The chain combines TRBV5-6 with TRBJ2-2; no firm D call. Trimming removed 9 bases from V and 1 base from J, with 16 bases in between. CDR1 is SGHDT, CDR2 YYEEEE, per germline. CDR3 length equals 15 residues. This chain's CDR3 is CATASRPKNTGELFF. The CDR3 bases are TGTGCCACAGCGTCCAGACCCAAGAACACCGGGGAGCTGTTTTTT.

A word on this clonotype: A much larger clone sits a single nucleotide away, making a read error possible. The chain carries TRBV7-2 and TRBJ2-1; 7 nucleotides agree with TRBD1. The CDR3 is made up of 17 amino acids. J gave up 6 bases and V 1 base, and 12 bases lay outside the gene matches. From germline, CDR1 is SGHTA and CDR2 FQGNSA. The CDR3 protein is CASSLGLETGTCNEQFF. The CDR3 DNA is TGTGCCAGCAGCTTAGGTTTAGAGACAGGGACCTGCAATGAGCAGTTCTTC.

This clonotype has only a few counts. The V gene is TRBV10-3, the J gene TRBJ2-5; tentatively, D is TRBD1 (5 bases). The CDR3 covers 14 residues. V lost 4 bases, J lost 3 bases, and 12 bases lay in between. Germline V gene data show CDR1 as ENHRY and CDR2 as SYGVKD. CDR3 DNA: TGTGCCATCAGTGGAGGTAACAGGAAAGAGACCCAGTACTTC. Amino acid sequence: CAISGGNRKETQYF.

This sequence joins TRBV20-1 and TRBJ1-6; the match to TRBD1 covers 7 bases. The junction had 9 bases not matched to a gene; V was cut back by 2 bases and J by 8 bases. The CDR3 sequence is 15 residues long. The V gene's germline CDR1 is DFQATT and CDR2 SNEGSKA (reference sequence). CDR3 region: CSARPSGQDYSPLHF. Here the CDR3 DNA reads TGCAGTGCTAGACCAAGTGGACAGGATTATTCACCCCTCCACTTT.

This clonotype turned up a few times. The rearrangement joins TRBV3-1 to TRBJ2-5, with TRBD1 as a possible D gene (6 bases). Germline V gene lookup returns CDR1 LGHDT and CDR2 YNNKEL (reference sequence). Trimming shortened V by 0 bases and J by 0 bases, and 14 bases separated the two germline ends. The CDR3 has 17 residues. In DNA form, the CDR3 reads TGTGCCAGCAGCCAAGAGGTCTGGACAGATCACCAAGAGACCCAGTACTTC. Its protein product is CASSQEVWTDHQETQYF.

About this clonotype: The likely explanation is a read error, given a far larger clone one base away. This chain connects TRBV7-2 to TRBJ1-2, with D uncertain. The CDR3 spans 14 residues. Germline-derived CDR1 and CDR2 are SGHTA and FQGNSA. This chain's CDR3 is CASSLGQNNYGYIF. CDR3 bases: TGTGCCAGCAGCTTAGGTCAAAATAACTATGGCTACATCTTC.

The V and J genes are TRBV20-1 and TRBJ2-3; D possibly corresponds to TRBD2 (6 bases). V lost 1 base to trimming and J lost 5 bases, with 13 bases between them. This CDR3 is 14 amino acids long. Per germline, CDR1 DFQATT and CDR2 SNEGSKA (reference sequence). CDR3 region: CSARVGGRLDTQYF. The DNA for the CDR3 is TGCAGTGCTAGAGTAGGAGGGAGGCTAGATACGCAGTATTTT.

The chain joins TRBV15 to TRBJ1-5; unclear D gene. The ends were cut back, 6 bases at V and 4 bases at J, with 7 bases in the middle. This CDR3 has 12 residues. Germline CDR1 is LNHNV and CDR2 is YYDKDF (reference sequence). CDR3 protein: CATSFGNQPQHF. The CDR3 DNA sequence: TGTGCCACCAGTTTCGGGAATCAGCCCCAGCATTTT.

This clonotype occurred a few times. This rearrangement joins TRBV4-2 to TRBJ1-6; TRBD1 is a possible D gene (5 bases). Trimming shortened V by 0 bases and J by 7 bases, and 7 bases separated the two germline ends. Per germline, CDR1 LGHNA and CDR2 YNFKEQ. There are 14 residues in the CDR3. Written as DNA, the CDR3 is TGTGCCAGCAGCCAAGACGCAGGGAATTCACCCCTCCACTTT. Its translation: CASSQDAGNSPLHF.